A selection of T cell receptor beta chains follows, all from one sample in a study of blood T cell repertoires in COVID-19. The data were produced by immunoSEQ multiplex PCR, yet TCRdb's version contains in-frame clones alone and is incomplete. The sample records under 250,000 clones, under 90% being singletons. Sequencing was done on a sample of PBMCs or T cells enriched from blood (not recorded which). These receptor sequences come from a woman aged 50 to 60 with acute COVID-19. CDR3s include the opening cysteine and the closing phenylalanine or tryptophan. A D gene is named only where the DNA matches it firmly. Size tells how often a clone was seen (once, few, many) or the class of an expanded clone, and some rows leave it out.

J gene,V gene,D gene,clone size,CDR3 DNA,CDR3 protein
TRBJ2-6,TRBV11-2,NA,NA,TGTGCCAGCAGCTTATCCGGGGGCTCTGGGGCCAACGTCCTGACTTTC,CASSLSGGSGANVLTF
TRBJ2-2,TRBV7-9,TRBD1,NA,TGTGCCAGCAGAACAGGGGGGAACACCGGGGAGCTGTTTTTT,CASRTGGNTGELFF
TRBJ2-1,TRBV7-3,TRBD2,NA,TGTGCCAGCAGCTTAACTTCGGGGGGACAGCAGTTCTTC,CASSLTSGGQQFF
TRBJ2-1,TRBV18,TRBD1,NA,TGTGCCAGCTCACCACCAGGGACAGGGGGAATTGGTGAGCAGTTCTTC,CASSPPGTGGIGEQFF
TRBJ2-1,TRBV3-1/TRBV3-2,TRBD2,NA,TGTGCCAGCAGGCCTGGGACTTCGGGACTAGCGGGGGTCAATGAGCAGTTCTTC,CASRPGTSGLAGVNEQFF
TRBJ2-2,TRBV5-8,TRBD2,NA,TGTGCCAGCAGCTTGGGGGCGGCTAGCGGGAGTCGGACCGGGGAGCTGTTTTTT,CASSLGAASGSRTGELFF
TRBJ2-5,TRBV6-6,NA,NA,TGTGCCAGCGGAAGACAGCCAGAGACCCAGTACTTC,CASGRQPETQYF
TRBJ2-7,TRBV5-1,TRBD2,once,TGCGCCAGCAGCTCCGGGACTAGCGGGAGGAAGGGTTACGAGCAGTACTTC,CASSSGTSGRKGYEQYF
TRBJ2-3,TRBV3-1/TRBV3-2,TRBD2,NA,TGTGCCAGCAGCCAACGGCGCGGGACTAGTGTTTTT,CASSQRRGTSVF
TRBJ1-6,TRBV7-9,NA,NA,TGTGCCAGCAGCTTCGGGGGAGAATTATCACCCCTCCACTTT,CASSFGGELSPLHF
TRBJ2-1,TRBV25-1,TRBD2,NA,TGTGCCAGCAGGGTCACTTTGGGGCGGGAGATCTATGAGCAGTTCTTC,CASRVTLGREIYEQFF
TRBJ1-4,TRBV28,TRBD1,once,TGTGCCAGCAGTAGTCAGGGACAGCAATATGAAAAACTGTTTTTT,CASSSQGQQYEKLFF
TRBJ2-2,TRBV6-2/TRBV6-3,NA,NA,TGTGCCAGCAGTTATCAGTGGCCCGGGGAGCTGTTTTTT,CASSYQWPGELFF
TRBJ2-1,TRBV6-2/TRBV6-3,TRBD2,NA,TGTGCCAGCAGCCCCTCCGGGACTAGCACTAAGGGGCAGTTCTTC,CASSPSGTSTKGQFF
TRBJ2-7,TRBV6-5,TRBD1,NA,TGTGCCAGCAGACCTGACAGGGCAGAGTTCTACGAGCAGTACTTC,CASRPDRAEFYEQYF
TRBJ1-2,TRBV12-3/TRBV12-4,NA,NA,TGTGCCAGCAGGCGAGAGCTTAACTATGGCTACACCTTC,CASRRELNYGYTF
TRBJ2-2,TRBV7-2,TRBD2,NA,TGTGCCAGCAGCTTAGCGCTGAGCGGGAGTTTCGCCGGGGAGCTGTTTTTT,CASSLALSGSFAGELFF
TRBJ2-3,TRBV3-1/TRBV3-2,TRBD2,NA,TGTGCCAGCAGCCCACGACTAGCGGGGCTTACAGATACGCAGTATTTT,CASSPRLAGLTDTQYF
TRBJ2-7,TRBV2,NA,NA,TGTGCCAGCAGTGAAGCACAGGGCTACGAGCAGTACTTC,CASSEAQGYEQYF
TRBJ2-3,TRBV7-2,TRBD2,NA,TGTGCCAGCAGCCAGGCGGGGGTTGTCACAGATACGCAGTATTTT,CASSQAGVVTDTQYF
TRBJ2-5,TRBV5-4,NA,NA,TGTGCCAGCAGGCGGACCCTTGGGGGCGGGAGCGGAGAGACCCAGTACTTC,CASRRTLGGGSGETQYF
TRBJ1-2,TRBV27,TRBD1,NA,TGTGCCAGCAGTAGACAGGGTACTAACTATGGCTACACCTTC,CASSRQGTNYGYTF
TRBJ2-1,TRBV7-2,NA,NA,TGTGCCAGCAGCTTACGACGCGGACAGTTTTACAATGAGCAGTTCTTC,CASSLRRGQFYNEQFF
TRBJ2-5,TRBV18,TRBD1,NA,TGTGCCAGCTCACCGGACAGGGGGCATGGGCGTCAAGAGACCCAGTACTTC,CASSPDRGHGRQETQYF
TRBJ2-5,TRBV18,TRBD1,NA,TGTGCCAGCTCACCTGGGACAGGGGGCCCAGAGACCCAGTACTTC,CASSPGTGGPETQYF
TRBJ1-2,TRBV19,NA,NA,TGTGCCAGTAGTATAGAATGGTTCCGAGGATCTAACTATGGCTACACCTTC,CASSIEWFRGSNYGYTF
TRBJ1-1,TRBV19,NA,once,TGTGCCACCTCCTTCAGGAACACTGAAGCTTTCTTT,CATSFRNTEAFF
TRBJ2-7,TRBV5-4,NA,few,TGTGCCAGCAGCTCAAGACTCCAGCAGCAAGCCTACGAGCAGTACTTC,CASSSRLQQQAYEQYF
TRBJ2-7,TRBV28,NA,NA,TGTGCCAGCAGGCTACAGATGTCCTACGAGCAGTACTTC,CASRLQMSYEQYF
TRBJ1-2,TRBV7-3,TRBD1,NA,TGTGCCAGCAGCCCGCGGACAGGGGATGGCTACACCTTC,CASSPRTGDGYTF
TRBJ1-1,TRBV15,NA,NA,TGTGCCACCAGCAGAGATTTGGCGGTGAACACTGAAGCTTTCTTT,CATSRDLAVNTEAFF
TRBJ2-7,TRBV6-1,NA,NA,TGTGCCAGCAGTGAAGCCTCTCGGGGAGTCAACGAGCAGTACTTC,CASSEASRGVNEQYF
TRBJ1-4,TRBV4-3,NA,NA,TGCGCCAGCAGCCAAGATACCCCCACGACAGGTTCTGAAAAACTGTTTTTT,CASSQDTPTTGSEKLFF
TRBJ2-5,TRBV7-7,NA,NA,TGTGCTAGCAGCTTAGCGGAGGCCTCCGAGACCCAGTACTTC,CASSLAEASETQYF
TRBJ1-5,TRBV6-5,NA,NA,TGTGCCAGCACCCATATAGTTAATCAGCCCCAGCATTTT,CASTHIVNQPQHF
TRBJ1-3,TRBV28,TRBD1,NA,TGTTCGGCGAGGGACAGGAGGAACGGAAACACCATATATTTT,CSARDRRNGNTIYF
TRBJ1-6,TRBV28,NA,NA,TGTGCCAGCATTTCAGGGGTGGGCTCACCCCTCCACTTT,CASISGVGSPLHF
TRBJ1-3,TRBV10-3,NA,few,TGTGCCACCGGGGGAGGCGCAACCTCTGGAAACACCATATATTTT,CATGGGATSGNTIYF
TRBJ1-3,TRBV4-1,NA,few,TGCGCCAGCAGCCAAGAAACTCCGAGGACCATATATTTT,CASSQETPRTIYF
TRBJ2-5,TRBV7-8,NA,NA,TGTGCCAGCAGCACCTGGGGGGAAACCCAGTACTTC,CASSTWGETQYF
TRBJ1-4,TRBV7-2,TRBD1,NA,TGTGCCAGCAGCTTAGGGGACAGGGGAGGTAGTGAAAAACTGTTTTTT,CASSLGDRGGSEKLFF
TRBJ2-3,TRBV4-2,TRBD2,NA,TGTGCCAGCAGACCCAAGTCGTGGGAGGGTAGCGGCGCGCAGTATTTT,CASRPKSWEGSGAQYF
TRBJ1-3,TRBV4-3,NA,NA,TGCGCCAGCAGCCAAGACAGGTCCCGAAACACCATATATTTT,CASSQDRSRNTIYF
TRBJ2-7,TRBV7-9,TRBD2,NA,TGTGCCAGCAGCTTGGCCGGGACTAGCGGGGGCCTTTCCTACGAGCAGTACTTC,CASSLAGTSGGLSYEQYF
TRBJ2-1,TRBV30,TRBD2,NA,TGTGCCTGGAAGTCGGGACTAGTCTACAATGAGCAGTTCTTC,CAWKSGLVYNEQFF
TRBJ1-2,TRBV6-5,TRBD1,NA,TGTGCCAGCAGGAGACAGGGCCCCCTTGGCTACACCTTC,CASRRQGPLGYTF
TRBJ2-2,TRBV13,NA,NA,TGTGCCAGCAGCCCCCGGGGGGCAGGCACGCGCACCGGGGAGCTGTTTTTT,CASSPRGAGTRTGELFF
TRBJ2-1,TRBV27,NA,NA,TGTGCCAGCGGAACCTTCTTAGGGGTAGGGGTTCGTGAGCAGTTCTTC,CASGTFLGVGVREQFF
TRBJ1-6,TRBV7-8,NA,NA,TGTGCCAGCAGCTTAGCCCGGACATTCGGTTCACCCCTCCACTTT,CASSLARTFGSPLHF
TRBJ1-6,TRBV5-5,NA,NA,TGTGCCAGCAGCTTGGCCTCCAATTCACCCCTCCACTTT,CASSLASNSPLHF
TRBJ2-4,TRBV28,TRBD1,NA,TGTGCCAGCAGACGGGACAGGGGGGCCAAAAACATTCAGTACTTC,CASRRDRGAKNIQYF
TRBJ1-5,TRBV7-2,NA,NA,TGTGCCAGCAGCTTATTTCAGGGGTATGGCAATCAGCCCCAGCATTTT,CASSLFQGYGNQPQHF
TRBJ1-5,TRBV19,NA,NA,TGTGCCAGTAGTATTAAAATCTATCAGCCCCAGCATTTT,CASSIKIYQPQHF
TRBJ1-1,TRBV5-1,NA,NA,TGCGCCAGCAGCTTGGAGGGGGTGGCGAACACTGAAGCTTTCTTT,CASSLEGVANTEAFF